The rows below give T cell receptor beta chains drawn from one sample of a study of blood T cell repertoires in COVID-19. Method: immunoSEQ multiplex PCR; TCRdb's copy keeps in-frame clones and lacks some. The sample records 35,000 to 45,000 clones, about three quarters being singletons. Sample: peripheral blood. All receptors derive from a woman between 70 and 85 years old with acute or convalescent COVID-19. The CDR3 runs from the conserved cysteine through the conserved F or W. Fields, in order: J gene, clone size, D gene, V gene, CDR3 protein, CDR3 DNA. D genes are given only for firm matches. The size entry is marked missing in some rows and otherwise reads once, few, many or a size class.

TRBJ1-2,.,.,TRBV15,CATSRDLGGTIYGYTF,TGTGCCACCAGCAGAGATTTGGGGGGGACCATCTATGGCTACACCTTC
TRBJ2-1,.,TRBD2,TRBV10-3,CAIREQRGSSYNEQFF,TGTGCCATCAGAGAGCAGCGGGGGAGCTCCTACAATGAGCAGTTCTTC
TRBJ1-1,.,.,TRBV30,CAWSPATGMNTEAFF,TGTGCCTGGAGCCCCGCGACGGGAATGAACACTGAAGCTTTCTTT
TRBJ2-1,.,TRBD2,TRBV10-2,CASSERTSPHEQFF,TGCGCCAGCAGTGAAAGGACTAGCCCCCATGAGCAGTTCTTC
TRBJ2-3,.,.,TRBV30,CAWRRGSTDTQYF,TGTGCCTGGAGGCGCGGTAGCACAGATACGCAGTATTTT
TRBJ1-6,.,.,TRBV5-5,CASSPRQAVGSPLHF,TGTGCCAGCAGCCCCAGACAGGCTGTCGGCTCACCCCTCCACTTT
TRBJ2-3,.,TRBD2,TRBV10-3,CAISESPTSGVGDTQYF,TGTGCCATCAGTGAGTCTCCGACTAGCGGGGTCGGGGATACGCAGTATTTT
TRBJ2-7,many,.,TRBV24-1,CATSDPLTASYEQYF,TGTGCCACCAGTGATCCCCTGACAGCCTCCTACGAGCAGTACTTC
TRBJ2-1,.,TRBD2,TRBV25-1,CASSYGLAGGLDEQFF,TGTGCCAGCAGTTACGGACTAGCGGGAGGGCTGGATGAGCAGTTCTTC
TRBJ1-4,few,.,TRBV28,CASSRVGRAFEKLFF,TGTGCCAGCAGTCGAGTCGGCAGGGCTTTCGAAAAACTGTTTTTT
TRBJ1-5,.,.,TRBV30,CAWSTGNQPQHF,TGTGCCTGGAGTACGGGAAATCAGCCCCAGCATTTT
TRBJ2-5,.,.,TRBV7-3,CASSLSGSQTQYF,TGTGCCAGCAGCTTAAGTGGCAGTCAGACCCAGTACTTC
TRBJ2-1,.,TRBD2,TRBV30,CAWSALAGGNEQFF,TGTGCCTGGAGTGCACTAGCGGGGGGGAATGAGCAGTTCTTC
TRBJ1-5,.,TRBD1,TRBV19,CASTIQGDQPQHF,TGTGCCAGTACAATCCAGGGGGATCAACCCCAGCATTTT
TRBJ1-1,once,.,TRBV21-1,CASSSRDSYTEAFF,TGTGCCAGCAGCAGCCGGGACAGTTACACTGAAGCTTTCTTT
TRBJ2-1,.,TRBD2,TRBV7-2,CASSLTSGGGYNEQFF,TGTGCCAGCAGCTTAACTAGCGGGGGGGGGTACAATGAGCAGTTCTTC
TRBJ1-2,.,.,TRBV19,CASSTARANYGYTF,TGTGCCAGTAGTACTGCCCGGGCTAACTATGGCTACACCTTC
TRBJ1-2,.,.,TRBV2,CASRQGTDYGYTF,TGTGCCAGCAGGCAGGGGACGGACTATGGCTACACCTTC
TRBJ1-2,.,.,TRBV2,CASSRSNYGYTF,TGTGCCAGCAGCCGGTCTAACTATGGCTACACCTTC
TRBJ2-2,.,TRBD2,TRBV9,CASSPRGGLVTGELFF,TGTGCCAGCAGCCCCAGAGGGGGACTAGTTACCGGGGAGCTGTTTTTT
TRBJ1-1,.,.,TRBV5-4,CASSSGRDTEAFF,TGTGCCAGCAGCTCCGGCAGGGACACTGAAGCTTTCTTT
TRBJ1-1,.,.,TRBV16,CASSHGLRRGTEAFF,TGTGCCAGCAGCCATGGACTTCGAAGAGGCACTGAAGCTTTCTTT
TRBJ1-2,.,TRBD1,TRBV7-2,CASSLNRGRGYTF,TGTGCCAGCAGCTTAAACAGGGGAAGGGGCTACACCTTC
TRBJ1-1,once,.,TRBV20-1,CSAGRNTEAFF,TGCAGTGCTGGGAGGAACACTGAAGCTTTCTTT
TRBJ2-3,.,.,TRBV7-3,CASSLSRGSDTQYF,TGTGCCAGCAGCTTATCGAGAGGGTCAGATACGCAGTATTTT
TRBJ2-5,.,.,TRBV2,CASSRRGQFQETQYF,TGTGCCAGCAGCAGACGGGGTCAGTTCCAAGAGACCCAGTACTTC
TRBJ1-4,.,.,TRBV30,CAWKSRQQNEKLFF,TGTGCCTGGAAATCGAGACAGCAAAATGAAAAACTGTTTTTT
TRBJ1-3,.,.,TRBV9,CASSENPDWGMSNTIYF,TGTGCCAGCAGTGAGAATCCGGACTGGGGAATGAGCAACACCATATATTTT
TRBJ1-1,.,.,TRBV11-2,CASSLEAGAVTEAFF,TGTGCCAGCAGCTTAGAGGCAGGGGCGGTCACTGAAGCTTTCTTT
TRBJ2-2,once,.,TRBV7-2,CASSFSTGELFF,TGTGCCAGCAGCTTCAGCACCGGGGAGCTGTTTTTT
TRBJ1-5,.,TRBD1,TRBV14,CASSQDPDRGRPALDQPQHF,TGTGCCAGCAGCCAAGATCCGGACAGGGGGCGCCCAGCGCTGGACCAGCCCCAGCATTTT
TRBJ1-2,.,TRBD1,TRBV10-3,CAISGTGEDGYTF,TGTGCCATCAGTGGGACAGGGGAGGATGGCTACACCTTC
TRBJ1-2,.,TRBD1,TRBV5-1,CASSYRGTGGSNYGYTF,TGCGCCAGCAGCTACAGAGGGACAGGGGGTTCTAACTATGGCTACACCTTC
TRBJ2-7,.,TRBD2,TRBV6-2/TRBV6-3,CASSYPPGGVSSYEQYF,TGTGCCAGCAGTTACCCTCCTGGGGGGGTTAGCTCCTACGAGCAGTACTTC
TRBJ2-2,once,TRBD1,TRBV5-1,CASSHETGEVAGELFF,TGCGCCAGCAGCCATGAGACAGGGGAGGTCGCCGGGGAGCTGTTTTTT
TRBJ2-1,.,TRBD2,TRBV4-2,CASSQDVASGGGRNEQFF,TGTGCCAGCAGCCAAGATGTAGCTAGCGGGGGTGGGCGGAATGAGCAGTTCTTC
TRBJ2-1,.,TRBD2,TRBV7-9,CASRPSGPYNEQFF,TGTGCCAGCCGACCTAGCGGGCCTTACAATGAGCAGTTCTTC
TRBJ2-1,.,TRBD1,TRBV14,CASSQVPGQGDNEQFF,TGTGCCAGCAGCCAAGTACCGGGACAGGGCGACAATGAGCAGTTCTTC
TRBJ2-1,.,TRBD2,TRBV11-2,CASSFRGGSDSGSYNEQFF,TGTGCCAGCAGCTTCCGAGGCGGGAGCGACAGCGGATCCTACAATGAGCAGTTCTTC
TRBJ2-7,.,.,TRBV5-1,CASSPQVMKGAYEQYF,TGCGCCAGCAGCCCTCAAGTGATGAAGGGGGCCTACGAGCAGTACTTC
TRBJ1-6,.,.,TRBV5-3,CARSLVPQDSYNSPLHF,TGTGCCAGAAGCTTGGTGCCCCAGGACTCCTATAATTCACCCCTCCACTTT
TRBJ1-4,once,.,TRBV7-9,CASSHKAGLQGPNEKLFF,TGTGCCAGCAGCCATAAAGCAGGTCTCCAGGGTCCTAATGAAAAACTGTTTTTT
TRBJ1-5,.,.,TRBV6-5,CASRELLDQPQHF,TGTGCCAGCAGGGAGCTTTTAGATCAGCCCCAGCATTTT
TRBJ2-6,.,TRBD2,TRBV5-4,CASSTGLAGVGANVLTF,TGTGCCAGCAGCACGGGACTAGCGGGAGTTGGGGCCAACGTCCTGACTTTC
TRBJ1-6,.,.,TRBV11-2,CASSLATVDFSPLHF,TGTGCCAGCAGCTTAGCGACTGTCGATTTTTCACCCCTCCACTTT